This T cell receptor beta chain was documented in a study of technical replicates of blood from several donors. This table comes from immunoSEQ multiplex PCR, and its TCRdb copy is limited to in-frame clones, with some not included. This sample has tens of thousands of clones, with over 80% found just once. The V and J ends lost 6 bases and 4 bases respectively, with 13 bases between them. The CDR3 spans 13 residues. Germline V gives CDR1 SGHRS, CDR2 YFSETQ. The sequence was collected from a human donor in good health. Some clones in this sample may be carry-over from other donors' samples. This chain joins TRBV5-1 and TRBJ1-2; no clear D. The sequenced sample was PBMCs. CDR3 amino acids: CASNDGAGYGYTF. The DNA of the CDR3 is TGCGCCAGCAATGACGGAGCGGGCTATGGCTACACCTTC.